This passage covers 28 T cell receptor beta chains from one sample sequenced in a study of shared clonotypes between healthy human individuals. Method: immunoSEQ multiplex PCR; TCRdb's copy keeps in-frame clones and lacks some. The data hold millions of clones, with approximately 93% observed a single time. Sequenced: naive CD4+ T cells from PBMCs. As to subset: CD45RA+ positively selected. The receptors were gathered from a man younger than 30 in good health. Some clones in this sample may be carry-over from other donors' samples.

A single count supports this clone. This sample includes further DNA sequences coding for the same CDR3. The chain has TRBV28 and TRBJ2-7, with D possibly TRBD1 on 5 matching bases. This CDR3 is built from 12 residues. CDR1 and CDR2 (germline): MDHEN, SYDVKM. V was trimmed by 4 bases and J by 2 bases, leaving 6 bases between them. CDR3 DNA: TGTGCCAGCAGTTCCAGGGCCTACGAGCAGTACTTC. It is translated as CASSSRAYEQYF.

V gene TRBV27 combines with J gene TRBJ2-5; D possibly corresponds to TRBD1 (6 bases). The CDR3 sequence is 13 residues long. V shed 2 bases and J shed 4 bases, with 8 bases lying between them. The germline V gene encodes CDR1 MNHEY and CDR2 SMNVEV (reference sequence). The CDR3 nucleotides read TGTGCCAGCAGTTTACCAGGGGCAGAGACCCAGTACTTC. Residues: CASSLPGAETQYF.

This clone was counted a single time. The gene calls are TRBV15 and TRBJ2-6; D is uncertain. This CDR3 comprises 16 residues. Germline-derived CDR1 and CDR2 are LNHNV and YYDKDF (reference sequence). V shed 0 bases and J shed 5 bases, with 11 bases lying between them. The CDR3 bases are TGTGCCACCAGCAGAGATCTTGCAGGATGGGCCAACGTCCTGACTTTC. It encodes CATSRDLAGWANVLTF.

CDR3 sequence (DNA): TGCGCCAGCGGGACAGGGGAGTACGAGCAGTACTTC. Translation: CASGTGEYEQYF. The rearrangement joins TRBV5-1 to TRBJ2-7, with TRBD1 matching over 10 bases. The CDR3 spans 12 residues. V lost 7 bases, J lost 4 bases, and 2 bases stayed unmatched. Germline assignment: CDR1 SGHRS and CDR2 YFSETQ.

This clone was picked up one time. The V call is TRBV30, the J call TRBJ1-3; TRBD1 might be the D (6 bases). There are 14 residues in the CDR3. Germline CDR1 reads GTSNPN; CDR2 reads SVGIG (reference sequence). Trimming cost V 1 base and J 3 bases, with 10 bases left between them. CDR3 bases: TGTGCCTGGAGTGGGTGGGACATTGGAAACACCATATATTTT. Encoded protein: CAWSGWDIGNTIYF. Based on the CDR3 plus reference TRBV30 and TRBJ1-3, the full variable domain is SQTIHQWPATLVQPVGSPLSLECTVEGTSNPNLYWYRQAAGRGLQLLFYSVGIGQISSEVPQNLSASRPQDRQFILSSKKLLLSDSGFYLCAWSGWDIGNTIYFGEGSWLTVV.

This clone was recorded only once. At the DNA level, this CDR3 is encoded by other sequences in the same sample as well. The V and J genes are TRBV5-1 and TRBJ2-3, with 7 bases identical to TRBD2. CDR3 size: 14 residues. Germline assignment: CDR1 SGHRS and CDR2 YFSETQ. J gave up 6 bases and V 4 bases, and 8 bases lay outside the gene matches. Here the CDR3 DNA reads TGCGCCAGCAGCCCCCTGGCCGGGGGGGATACGCAGTATTTT. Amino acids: CASSPLAGGDTQYF.

The CDR3 is CASSRVYQETQYF. The CDR3 nucleotides are TGTGCCAGCAGCCGAGTCTATCAAGAGACCCAGTACTTC. V is TRBV5-6 and J is TRBJ2-5; no reliable D call. With 4 bases removed from V and 2 bases from J, the gap between germline ends came to 9 bases. The CDR3 length is 13 residues. CDR1 and CDR2 from the germline V gene are SGHDT and YYEEEE. The full variable domain, completed using reference TRBV5-6 and TRBJ2-5, is DAGVTQSPTHLIKTRGQQVTLRCSPKSGHDTVSWYQQALGQGPQFIFQYYEEEERQRGNFPDRFSGHQFPNYSSELNVNALLLGDSALYLCASSRVYQETQYFGPGTRLLVL.

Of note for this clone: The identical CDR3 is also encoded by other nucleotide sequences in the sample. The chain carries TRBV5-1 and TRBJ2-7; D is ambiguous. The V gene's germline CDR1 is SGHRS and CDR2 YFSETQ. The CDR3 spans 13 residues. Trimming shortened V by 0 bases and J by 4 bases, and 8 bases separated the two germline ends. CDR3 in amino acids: CASSLVSGYEQYF. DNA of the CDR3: TGCGCCAGCAGCTTGGTTTCCGGGTACGAGCAGTACTTC.

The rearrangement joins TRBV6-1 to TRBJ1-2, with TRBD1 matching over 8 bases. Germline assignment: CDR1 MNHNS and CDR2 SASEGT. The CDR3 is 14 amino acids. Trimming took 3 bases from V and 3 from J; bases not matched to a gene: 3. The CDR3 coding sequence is TGTGCCAGCAGTGAGTCAGGGGGCGACTATGGCTACACCTTC. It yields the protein CASSESGGDYGYTF.

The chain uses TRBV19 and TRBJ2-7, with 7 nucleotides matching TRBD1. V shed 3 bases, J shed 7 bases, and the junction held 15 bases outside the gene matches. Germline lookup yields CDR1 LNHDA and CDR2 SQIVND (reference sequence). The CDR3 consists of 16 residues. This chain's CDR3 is CASSIRFEGAPVEQYF. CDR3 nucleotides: TGTGCCAGTAGTATTCGTTTTGAGGGGGCTCCTGTGGAGCAGTACTTC.

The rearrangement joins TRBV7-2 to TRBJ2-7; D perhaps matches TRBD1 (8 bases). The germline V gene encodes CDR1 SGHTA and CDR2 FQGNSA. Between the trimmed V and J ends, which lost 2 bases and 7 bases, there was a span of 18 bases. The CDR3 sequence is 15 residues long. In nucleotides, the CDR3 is TGTGCCAGCAGCTTACAGGGGGCGGGAGATTTAGAGCAGTACTTC. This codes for CASSLQGAGDLEQYF.

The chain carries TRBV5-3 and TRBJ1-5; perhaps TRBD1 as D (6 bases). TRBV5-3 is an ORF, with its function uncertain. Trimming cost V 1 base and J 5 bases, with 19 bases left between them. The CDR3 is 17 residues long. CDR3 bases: TGTGCCAGAAGCTTGACAAGACAGGAGACTACCCATCAGCCCCAGCATTTT. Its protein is CARSLTRQETTHQPQHF.

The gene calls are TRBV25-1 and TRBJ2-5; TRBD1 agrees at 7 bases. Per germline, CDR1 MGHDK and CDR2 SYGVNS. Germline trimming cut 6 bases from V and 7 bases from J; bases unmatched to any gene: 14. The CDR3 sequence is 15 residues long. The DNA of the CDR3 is TGTGCCAGCAGCAAACATGGGACAGCCCCGTCGACCCAGTACTTC. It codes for CASSKHGTAPSTQYF.

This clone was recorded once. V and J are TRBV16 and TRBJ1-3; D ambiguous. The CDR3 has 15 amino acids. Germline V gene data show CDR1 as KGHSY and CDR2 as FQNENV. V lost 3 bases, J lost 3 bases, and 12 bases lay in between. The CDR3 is CASSQPGRLGNTIYF. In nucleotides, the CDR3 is TGTGCCAGCAGCCAGCCCGGACGCCTTGGAAACACCATATATTTT.

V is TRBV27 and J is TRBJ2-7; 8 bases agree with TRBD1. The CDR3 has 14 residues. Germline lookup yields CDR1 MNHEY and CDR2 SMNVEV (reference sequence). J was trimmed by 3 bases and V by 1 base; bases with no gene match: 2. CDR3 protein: CASSLYRGSYEQYF. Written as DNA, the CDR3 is TGTGCCAGCAGTTTATACAGGGGGAGCTACGAGCAGTACTTC.

CDR3 residues: CASSSMRDSFYEQYF. The CDR3 DNA reads TGTGCCAGTAGTAGTATGCGGGACAGCTTCTACGAGCAGTACTTC. The V and J genes are TRBV19 and TRBJ2-7, with D possibly TRBD1 on 7 matching bases. There are 15 residues in the CDR3. V was trimmed by 4 bases and J by 3 bases, leaving 16 bases between them. In germline, CDR1 is LNHDA, CDR2 SQIVND (reference sequence).

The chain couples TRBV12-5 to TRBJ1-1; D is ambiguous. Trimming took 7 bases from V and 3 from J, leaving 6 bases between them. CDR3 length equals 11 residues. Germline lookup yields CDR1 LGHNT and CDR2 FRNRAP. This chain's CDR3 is CASAKDTEAFF. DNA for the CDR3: TGTGCTAGTGCCAAAGACACTGAAGCTTTCTTT.

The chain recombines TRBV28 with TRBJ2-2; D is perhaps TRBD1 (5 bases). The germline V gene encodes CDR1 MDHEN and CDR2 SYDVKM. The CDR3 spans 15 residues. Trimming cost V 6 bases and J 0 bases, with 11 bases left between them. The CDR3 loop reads CASRTKGTNTGELFF. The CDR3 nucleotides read TGTGCCAGCAGGACGAAGGGGACGAACACCGGGGAGCTGTTTTTT.

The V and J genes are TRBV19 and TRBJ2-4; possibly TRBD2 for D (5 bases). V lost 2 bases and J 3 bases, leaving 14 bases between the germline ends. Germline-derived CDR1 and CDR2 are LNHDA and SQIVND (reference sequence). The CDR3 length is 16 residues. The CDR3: CASSIPGTPLKNIQYF. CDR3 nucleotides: TGTGCCAGTAGTATACCGGGAACCCCTCTCAAAAACATTCAGTACTTC.

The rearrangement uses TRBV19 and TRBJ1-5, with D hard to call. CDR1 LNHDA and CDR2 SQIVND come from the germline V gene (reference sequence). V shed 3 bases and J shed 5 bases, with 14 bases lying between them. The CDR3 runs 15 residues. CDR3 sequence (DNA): TGTGCCAGTAGTATGAGAGCGGGTAGTCATCAGCCCCAGCATTTT. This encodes CASSMRAGSHQPQHF.

In DNA form, the CDR3 reads TGCGCCAGCAGCCAAGAATGGATCCGGAACACTGAAGCTTTCTTT. This gives the protein CASSQEWIRNTEAFF. The chain recombines TRBV4-1 with TRBJ1-1; no clear D gene. CDR1 is MGHRA and CDR2 is YSYEKL in the germline V gene. The CDR3 covers 15 residues. V lost 0 bases and J 1 base, leaving 9 bases between the germline ends.

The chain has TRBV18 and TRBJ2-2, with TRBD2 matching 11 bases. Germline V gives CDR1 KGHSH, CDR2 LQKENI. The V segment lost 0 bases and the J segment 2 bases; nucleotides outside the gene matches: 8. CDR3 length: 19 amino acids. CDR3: CASSPPGLAGPRNTGELFF. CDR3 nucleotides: TGTGCCAGCTCACCACCCGGACTAGCGGGCCCCAGAAACACCGGGGAGCTGTTTTTT.

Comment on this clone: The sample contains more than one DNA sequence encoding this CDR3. The CDR3 reads CASSFGTGNTEAFF. Here the CDR3 DNA reads TGCGCCAGCAGCTTCGGGACAGGGAACACTGAAGCTTTCTTT. The rearrangement joins TRBV5-1 to TRBJ1-1; 8 positions agree with TRBD1. V was pared by 2 bases and J by 1 base, with 1 base of the junction left unmatched. Germline values: CDR1 SGHRS, CDR2 YFSETQ. The length of the CDR3 is 14 residues.

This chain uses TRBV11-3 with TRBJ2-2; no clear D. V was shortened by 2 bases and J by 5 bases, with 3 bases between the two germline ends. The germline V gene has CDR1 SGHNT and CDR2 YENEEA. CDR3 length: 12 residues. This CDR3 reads CASSLLTGELFF. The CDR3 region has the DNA TGTGCCAGCAGCTTACTTACCGGGGAGCTGTTTTTT.

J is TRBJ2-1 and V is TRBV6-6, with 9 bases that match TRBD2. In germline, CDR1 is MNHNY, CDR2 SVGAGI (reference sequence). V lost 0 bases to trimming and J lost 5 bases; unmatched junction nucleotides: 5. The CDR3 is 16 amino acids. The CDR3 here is CASSYSRREGDNEQFF. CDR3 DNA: TGTGCCAGCAGTTACTCGAGGCGGGAGGGCGACAATGAGCAGTTCTTC.

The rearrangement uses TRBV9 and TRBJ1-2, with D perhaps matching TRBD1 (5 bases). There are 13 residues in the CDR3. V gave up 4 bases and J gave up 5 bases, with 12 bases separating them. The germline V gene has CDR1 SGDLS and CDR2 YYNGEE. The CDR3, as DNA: TGTGCCAGCAGCCCCGGGACGGCTTATGGCTACACCTTC. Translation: CASSPGTAYGYTF.

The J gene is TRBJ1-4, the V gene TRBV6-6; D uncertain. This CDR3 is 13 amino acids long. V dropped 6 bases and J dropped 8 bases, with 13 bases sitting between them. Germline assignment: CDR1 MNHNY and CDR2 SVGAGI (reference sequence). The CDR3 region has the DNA TGTGCCAGCAGAAGGGATGATGGGGAAAAACTGTTTTTT. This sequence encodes CASRRDDGEKLFF.

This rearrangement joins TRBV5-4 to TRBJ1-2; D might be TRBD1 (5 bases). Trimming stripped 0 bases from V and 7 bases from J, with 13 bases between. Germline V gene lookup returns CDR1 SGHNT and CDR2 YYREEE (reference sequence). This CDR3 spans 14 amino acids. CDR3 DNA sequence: TGTGCCAGCAGCTTGGAAACCGGGGGGTTTGGCTACACCTTC. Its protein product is CASSLETGGFGYTF.